The rows below give T cell receptor beta chains drawn from one sample of a study of blood T cell repertoires in COVID-19. Produced via immunoSEQ multiplex PCR; TCRdb's table is partial and in-frame only. The table includes about 230,000 clones, more than 65% detected once. The sequenced material came from peripheral blood. These receptors originate from a woman aged 35 to 49 who had recovered from COVID-19. Each CDR3 is given with its conserved first and last residue. The D gene is left open where the match is weak. The size field is filled for only some rows; it gives once, few, many or a size class.

TRBJ1-2 . . 13 TRBV5-5 TGTGCCAGCAGCTTGGGACAGAGCTATGGCTACACCTTC CASSLGQSYGYTF
TRBJ2-7 TRBD2 . 16 TRBV5-3 TGTGCCAGAAGCTTGGCCCAGCGGGGGGGGCCTGGCGAGCAGTACTTC CARSLAQRGGPGEQYF
TRBJ2-7 TRBD1 . 15 TRBV7-9 TGTGCCAGCAACTCCGGTAGGACAGGGGTACACGAGCAGTACTTC CASNSGRTGVHEQYF
TRBJ1-5 . . 16 TRBV2 TGTGCCAGCAGTAACCCCCTGACAAATAGCAATCAGCCCCAGCATTTT CASSNPLTNSNQPQHF
TRBJ1-4 TRBD1 few 15 TRBV30 TGTGCCGTGGGACAGGGAATGAGTAAAGGAGAAAAACTGTTTTTT CAVGQGMSKGEKLFF
TRBJ1-2 . . 14 TRBV11-2 TGTGCCAGCAGCTTAGCTACGGGGGTGGGCGGCTACACCTTC CASSLATGVGGYTF
TRBJ2-7 . . 16 TRBV2 TGTGCCAGCAGTATAACCCGGGACTCAATTCCCTCCGAGCAGTACTTC CASSITRDSIPSEQYF
TRBJ1-3 . . 18 TRBV18 TGTGCCAGCTCACCATCCGGGAGGAACCCTTTCTCTGGAAACACCATATATTTT CASSPSGRNPFSGNTIYF
TRBJ2-5 . . 14 TRBV28 TGTGCCAGCAGTGAAGCTACAGGGTTGGAGACCCAGTACTTC CASSEATGLETQYF
TRBJ1-1 . . 14 TRBV6-1 TGTGCCAGCAGTGAAGAGGCAGACTACACTGAAGCTTTCTTT CASSEEADYTEAFF
TRBJ1-1 . once 14 TRBV6-1 TGTGCCAGCAGTGATAAGAGCCGGGGGACTGAAGCTTTCTTT CASSDKSRGTEAFF
TRBJ2-3 TRBD2 many 16 TRBV5-1 TGCGCCAGCAGCCACGGACTAGCGGACAGCACAGATACGCAGTATTTT CASSHGLADSTDTQYF
TRBJ2-5 . . 19 TRBV21-1 TGTGCCAGCAGCAAAGTAGCTAGCGGGGGGGCCGGCTTTGTCGAGACCCAGTACTTC CASSKVASGGAGFVETQYF
TRBJ1-6 TRBD1 few 14 TRBV2 TGTGCCAGCAGCCCCGGGACAGGGTCTGGAACCCTCCACTTT CASSPGTGSGTLHF
TRBJ2-1 . . 13 TRBV7-9 TGTGCCAGCAGCTTAGGACAGGCCAATGAGCAGTTCTTC CASSLGQANEQFF
TRBJ2-1 TRBD1 . 16 TRBV6-2/TRBV6-3 TGTGCCAGCAGTTACGTCATTGGACAGGGTAGCGTTGAGCAGTTCTTC CASSYVIGQGSVEQFF
TRBJ1-1 . . 12 TRBV10-2 TGCGCCAGCAGTGAGACTCACACTGAAGCTTTCTTT CASSETHTEAFF
TRBJ2-2 . . 14 TRBV6-5 TGTGCCAGCACAACAGGGTGGATGTCCGGGGAGCTGTTTTTT CASTTGWMSGELFF
TRBJ2-3 TRBD2 . 14 TRBV11-3 TGTGCCAGCAGCCCCCCCGGGGGGAGAGATACGCAGTATTTT CASSPPGGRDTQYF
TRBJ2-7 TRBD1 . 15 TRBV10-3 TGTGCCATCAGTGAGGGGGACAGGGTCTCCTACGAGCAGTACTTC CAISEGDRVSYEQYF
TRBJ2-3 TRBD2 . 16 TRBV19 TGTGCCAGTAGGCTGGGGACTAGCGCACTCACAGATACGCAGTATTTT CASRLGTSALTDTQYF
TRBJ1-2 TRBD1 . 13 TRBV29-1 TGCAGCGTGGATACTACAGGGGAATATGGCTACACCTTC CSVDTTGEYGYTF
TRBJ2-1 TRBD2 few 16 TRBV7-9 TGTGCCAGCAGCTTAGTACGACTAGCGGTCTACAATGAGCAGTTCTTC CASSLVRLAVYNEQFF
TRBJ1-5 . . 17 TRBV7-8 TGTGCCAGCAGCTTAGGTCGAGGGTATAAGAGCAATCAGCCCCAGCATTTT CASSLGRGYKSNQPQHF
TRBJ2-3 TRBD2 . 16 TRBV5-1 TGCGCCAGCAGCTCAGTGACGGGGGGGATCACAGATACGCAGTATTTT CASSSVTGGITDTQYF
TRBJ2-1 . . 15 TRBV9 TGTGCCAGCAGCGTAGGGGCTAACCCAGACAATGAGCAGTTCTTC CASSVGANPDNEQFF
TRBJ1-2 TRBD1 . 14 TRBV6-2/TRBV6-3 TGTGCCAGCAGTTACTCCGGGACAGCCTATGGCTACACCTTC CASSYSGTAYGYTF
TRBJ2-1 . . 15 TRBV9 TGTGCCAGCAGCGTCTCTGGACAGAGGAACAATGAGCAGTTCTTC CASSVSGQRNNEQFF
TRBJ2-3 . . 15 TRBV1 TGCACCAGCTGCCCAGCGGGGGGGAGCACAGATACGCAGTATTTT CTSCPAGGSTDTQYF
TRBJ2-2 . . 14 TRBV7-9 TGTGCCAGCAGCTGGACAGAACCCACCGGGGAGCTGTTTTTT CASSWTEPTGELFF
TRBJ2-7 . . 13 TRBV6-5 TGTGCCAGCAGCCACAGGGACTCCTACGAGCAGTACTTC CASSHRDSYEQYF
TRBJ2-1 . few 15 TRBV7-6 TGTGCCAGCAGCTGGGAACAGGGACAATACAATGAGCAGTTCTTC CASSWEQGQYNEQFF
TRBJ2-7 . . 14 TRBV6-2/TRBV6-3 TGTGCCAGCAGCTCCAGGATGGAGGGCTACGAGCAGTACTTC CASSSRMEGYEQYF
TRBJ1-4 TRBD1 . 15 TRBV5-1 TGCGCCAGCAGGGCGGGACAGGCAACTAATGAAAAACTGTTTTTT CASRAGQATNEKLFF
TRBJ1-1 . . 13 TRBV6-5 TGTGCCAGCAGTTACTCATGGCCCACTGAAGCTTTCTTT CASSYSWPTEAFF
TRBJ1-4 . . 18 TRBV19 TGTGCCAAACCCTTATTACGGGCATCATCGGAGGCTAATGAAAAACTGTTTTTT CAKPLLRASSEANEKLFF
TRBJ1-1 . . 16 TRBV7-9 TGTGCCAGCAGCGCTTCCACAGGGAAGGGGGTCACTGAAGCTTTCTTT CASSASTGKGVTEAFF
TRBJ2-3 . . 14 TRBV2 TGTGCCAGCAGAGGGACAACCCCCACAGATACGCAGTATTTT CASRGTTPTDTQYF
TRBJ2-3 TRBD1 . 15 TRBV9 TGTGCCAGCAGCCCAGGACAGGGGGAAGGAGATACGCAGTATTTT CASSPGQGEGDTQYF
TRBJ2-5 TRBD2 . 14 TRBV3-1/TRBV3-2 TGTGCCAGCAGCCAGGGACTATCACAAGAGACCCAGTACTTC CASSQGLSQETQYF
TRBJ2-7 TRBD1 . 15 TRBV7-2 TGTGCCAGCACCATAACACCGGGACAGGGTATCGAGCAGTACTTC CASTITPGQGIEQYF
TRBJ1-5 . . 15 TRBV6-2/TRBV6-3 TGTGCCAGCAGTTACTCGTACAGGGTAAATCAGCCCCAGCATTTT CASSYSYRVNQPQHF
TRBJ2-7 . . 15 TRBV6-5 TGTGCCAGCAGCCGACGCCCGGACACGACCTACGAGCAGTACTTC CASSRRPDTTYEQYF
TRBJ2-7 . once 11 TRBV2 TGTGCCAGCACCTTGGGGGGCGAGCAGTACTTC CASTLGGEQYF
TRBJ2-3 . . 12 TRBV10-3 TGTGCCATCAGCTCGGGAACAGATACGCAGTATTTT CAISSGTDTQYF
TRBJ2-7 . . 13 TRBV7-2 TGTGCCAGCAGCTTAGGGGCAGGGGACGAGCAGTACTTC CASSLGAGDEQYF
TRBJ1-1 . few 11 TRBV28 TGTGCCAGCCATTTGAACACTGAAGCTTTCTTT CASHLNTEAFF
TRBJ1-3 TRBD1 . 16 TRBV6-5 TGTGCCAGCAGTTTCACCGGGACAGGGTGGGAAAACACCATATATTTT CASSFTGTGWENTIYF
TRBJ1-6 . . 14 TRBV2 TGTGCCAGCAGTGGTTACCTAAATCATTCACCCCTCCACTTT CASSGYLNHSPLHF
TRBJ1-6 TRBD1 . 14 TRBV13 TGTGCCAGCAGTAGGGGGCGCCATAATTCACCCCTCCACTTT CASSRGRHNSPLHF
TRBJ1-3 . . 15 TRBV4-3 TGCGCCAGCAGCCAAGATTGGGGGGCTGGAAACACCATATATTTT CASSQDWGAGNTIYF
TRBJ1-2 . . 12 TRBV7-9 TGTGCCAGCAGCTCCGGGACTTTTGGCTACACCTTC CASSSGTFGYTF
TRBJ1-6 TRBD1 few 14 TRBV19 TGTGCCAGTTGCAACAGGGGGAATAATTCACCCCTCCACTTT CASCNRGNNSPLHF
TRBJ2-7 TRBD1 once 15 TRBV19 TGTGCCAGTAGTATAGGGGGACAGTTCCCCTACGAGCAGTACTTC CASSIGGQFPYEQYF